This entry concerns a single T cell receptor (beta chain). Its specificity is unknown. The sample comes from a study of T cell responses to AZD1222 COVID-19 vaccine. Study overall: Second-dose intervals of approximately 4 or approximately 12 weeks were pooled. Notes on the study in general: Spike regions recognized by vaccine-associated CD4 TCRs spanned the protein, led by 160-218 and 743-854. Recipients of AZD1222 seropositive at baseline numbered only 6 or 7. Clonal diversity was possibly underestimated, and white British individuals and females predominated among donors.

Libraries were prepared by immunoSEQ multiplex PCR; TCRdb keeps only in-frame clonotypes and omits some of them. The sample has some 130,000 clones, over 85% seen once. Trimming removed 7 bases at V and 7 bases at J, with 16 bases between. Looked up from germline, CDR1 is SQVTM and CDR2 is ANQGSEA. The length of the CDR3 is 12 residues. The rearrangement uses TRBV29-1 and TRBJ1-1, with D possibly TRBD1 on 5 matching bases. The sequence was collected from an adult in good health. The source material was peripheral blood, sampled on day 0 of AZD1222 vaccination. As DNA, the CDR3 is TGCAGCGCCGACCAGGGTCATGATGAAGCTTTCTTT. It is translated as CSADQGHDEAFF.